This T cell receptor beta chain derives from a study of PD-1 blockade in classical Hodgkin lymphoma (dated by TCRdb to about 2020). Study-wide context: To define a peripheral blood immune signature of response to PD-1 blockade in classical Hodgkin lymphoma, the study combined TCR beta sequencing with CyTOF. General findings and caveats noted by the study authors: Baseline TCR diversity was reported as lower in newly diagnosed patients than in healthy donors, and lower still in relapsed/refractory patients. The study covered only a single clinical trial cohort, and the causes of the repertoire differences, possibly disease activity or prior therapy, were still not defined.

According to the germline V gene, CDR1 reads ENHRY and CDR2 reads SYGVKD. A distance of 16 bases separates the germline ends of V and J, which lose 6 bases and 5 bases respectively. There are 14 amino acids in the CDR3, from cysteine to phenylalanine inclusive. Here the CDR3 DNA is all that survives: 42 bases in frame from base 1. The time point label here, explained by the study, means: newly diagnosed, previously untreated cHL patient sample. To serve as a comparison group for the relapsed/refractory trial patients, PBMCs were sequenced from patients with newly diagnosed, previously untreated classical Hodgkin lymphoma. Peripheral blood was collected in 8 mL Vacutainer Cell Preparation Tubes, from which PBMCs were isolated by centrifugation and then cryopreserved. Genomic DNA was extracted with the Qiagen DNeasy kit from unsorted PBMCs and from negatively selected CD4+ and CD8+ fractions. TCR beta CDR3 regions were amplified by immunoSEQ multiplex PCR using primers annealing to V and J segments. A synthetic immune receptor repertoire was used to minimize amplification bias, and remaining bias was computationally removed after sequencing. The paper's data handling went like this. Custom Python scripts were used to quantify repertoire diversity as the Shannon entropy index. Unsorted, CD4+ and CD8+ repertoires were examined separately, except in combined analyses, for which CD4+ and CD8+ sequences were merged in silico. Held by TCRdb, this immuneACCESS table contains in-frame sequences only and omits some clones. Under half of the omission traces to an unresolved V gene where checked; the cause of the rest is unknown. The DNA gave D and trimming, while V, J and clone size come from that table. The sample table lists around 50,000 clones, about nine tenths of them with a count of one. Approximately 4.9% of the sample lies in the top ten.

Remarks on this clone: The antigen it binds to is not known. Base qualities are not provided; no much larger clone lies one nucleotide away.

This sequence originates from a human donor with classical Hodgkin lymphoma. The sequenced material came from peripheral blood mononuclear cells (PBMCs). In this chain, TRBV10-3 is recombined with TRBJ1-2; TRBD1 could be the D gene, as 6 bases match. The CDR3 reads CAIRGSGEEYGYTF. Here is the DNA: TGTGCCATCAGGGGGTCAGGGGAGGAATATGGCTACACCTTC.